Shown below are 4 T cell receptor beta chains from a single sample sequenced in a study of shared clonotypes between healthy human individuals. Clones were read by immunoSEQ multiplex PCR, and TCRdb kept only the in-frame ones, dropping some. This table has about a million clones, 60% to 85% appearing once. The sequenced material came from memory CD4+ T cells sorted from blood. Subset noted: CD45RA-negative fraction. These receptors were collected from a man aged 18 to 29 in good health.

Remarks on this clone: A far larger clone is only one base removed, so a read error is likely. Other DNA sequences in this specimen translate into the identical CDR3. The chain is built from TRBV19 and TRBJ1-6; 8 positions match TRBD1. The CDR3 extends over 15 amino acids. The germline V gene has CDR1 LNHDA and CDR2 SQIVND (reference sequence). CDR3 coding DNA: TGTGCCAGTAGGCTCGACAGGGGAAATAATTCACCCCTCCATTTT. This translates into CASRLDRGNNSPLHF.

V and J are TRBV27 and TRBJ2-7; TRBD1 aligns across 9 bases. Germline V CDR1 and CDR2: MNHEY, SMNVEV (reference sequence). The CDR3 runs 16 residues. The junction had 7 bases not matched to a gene; V was cut back by 2 bases and J by 2 bases. This CDR3 is CASSLPRGQGTYEQYF. The CDR3 DNA sequence: TGTGCCAGCAGTTTACCGAGGGGACAGGGCACCTACGAGCAGTACTTC.

The J gene is TRBJ2-3, the V gene TRBV10-3; TRBD2 matches 12 bases. In germline, CDR1 is ENHRY, CDR2 SYGVKD. Trimming took 4 bases from V and 5 from J; bases not matched to a gene: 7. This CDR3 is 16 amino acids long. CDR3 nucleotide sequence: TGTGCCATCAGTGGACTAGCGGGGGCCATTCGAGATACGCAGTATTTT. Protein product: CAISGLAGAIRDTQYF.

The chain has TRBV2 and TRBJ1-2, with D possibly matching TRBD1 (5 bases). The germline CDR1 and CDR2 sequences are SNHLY and FYNNEI. Trimming stripped 4 bases from V and 4 bases from J, with 10 bases between. The CDR3 covers 13 residues. The CDR3 DNA follows: TGTGCCAGCAGTGTCAGGGTTATCTATGGCTACACCTTC. Translated, it gives CASSVRVIYGYTF. Filled out from reference TRBV2 and TRBJ1-2, the complete variable domain reads EPEVTQTPSHQVTQMGQEVILRCVPISNHLYFYWYRQILGQKVEFLVSFYNNEISEKSEIFDDQFSVERPDGSNFTLKIRSTKLEDSAMYFCASSVRVIYGYTFGSGTRLTVV.